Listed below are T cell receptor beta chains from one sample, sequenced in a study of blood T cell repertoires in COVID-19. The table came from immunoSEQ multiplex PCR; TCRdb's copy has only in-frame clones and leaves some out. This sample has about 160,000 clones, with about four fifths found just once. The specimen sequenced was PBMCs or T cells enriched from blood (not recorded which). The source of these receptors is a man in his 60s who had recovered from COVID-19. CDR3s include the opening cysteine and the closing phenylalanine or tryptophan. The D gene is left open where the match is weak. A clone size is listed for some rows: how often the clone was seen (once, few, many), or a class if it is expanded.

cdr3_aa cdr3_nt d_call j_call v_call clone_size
CASSLRHGQGHGNQPQHF TGTGCCAGCAGCTTGAGACACGGGCAGGGACACGGCAATCAGCCCCAGCATTTT NA TRBJ1-5 TRBV7-2 NA
CASSPPLAQGNNEQFF TGTGCCAGCTCACCACCGTTGGCACAGGGGAACAATGAGCAGTTCTTC TRBD1 TRBJ2-1 TRBV18 NA
CASSEARASNSPLHF TGTGCCAGCAGTGAAGCGAGGGCCAGTAATTCACCCCTCCACTTT NA TRBJ1-6 TRBV6-1 NA
CASSPTVINEQYF TGTGCCAGCAGCCCGACAGTTATCAACGAGCAGTACTTC NA TRBJ2-7 TRBV7-9 NA
CASSFGRGGTEAFF TGTGCCAGCAGCTTCGGGAGGGGGGGCACTGAAGCTTTCTTT NA TRBJ1-1 TRBV5-4 NA
CASSIAGGPRFEQFF TGTGCCAGCAGCATAGCGGGAGGGCCAAGGTTTGAGCAGTTCTTC TRBD2 TRBJ2-1 TRBV5-6 NA
CASSSVASSHEQFF TGTGCCAGCAGCTCAGTGGCTAGCTCACATGAGCAGTTCTTC NA TRBJ2-1 TRBV7-3 few
CASSPSAGGGTDTQYF TGTGCCAGCAGTCCCTCGGCAGGTGGGGGGACAGATACGCAGTATTTT NA TRBJ2-3 TRBV28 NA
CASVVGGGPRGQYF TGTGCCAGCGTCGTGGGCGGGGGCCCACGGGGGCAGTATTTT NA TRBJ2-3 TRBV2 few
CASSQKDRGPQETQYF TGTGCCAGCAGCCAAAAAGACAGAGGCCCCCAAGAGACCCAGTACTTC NA TRBJ2-5 TRBV4-2 NA
CASSFGATYEQYF TGTGCCAGCAGTTTTGGGGCCACCTACGAGCAGTACTTC NA TRBJ2-7 TRBV12-3/TRBV12-4 few
CASSLGGTSGSRETQYF TGTGCTAGCAGCTTAGGTGGGACTAGCGGGAGCAGAGAGACCCAGTACTTC TRBD2 TRBJ2-5 TRBV7-7 NA
CATSRGGNYGYTF TGTGCCACCTCCAGGGGCGGGAACTATGGCTACACCTTC NA TRBJ1-2 TRBV7-6 NA
CAISGTGPVGYGYTF TGTGCCATCAGCGGGACAGGCCCCGTCGGCTATGGCTACACCTTC TRBD1 TRBJ1-2 TRBV10-3 NA
CAISEHRSGRAYEQFF TGTGCCATCAGTGAGCACCGTAGCGGGAGGGCGTATGAGCAGTTCTTC TRBD2 TRBJ2-1 TRBV10-3 NA
CASSLGGNNYGYTF TGTGCCAGCAGCTTAGGAGGAAATAACTATGGCTACACCTTC NA TRBJ1-2 TRBV7-9 NA
CASSIDLSSGSNNEQFF TGTGCCAGTAGTATAGATCTATCTAGCGGGAGTAACAATGAGCAGTTCTTC TRBD2 TRBJ2-1 TRBV19 NA
CASSQIAGEYGELFF TGTGCCAGTAGTCAGATAGCGGGAGAATACGGGGAGCTGTTTTTT TRBD2 TRBJ2-2 TRBV19 few
CASKWTGDGRTEAFF TGTGCCAGCAAGTGGACAGGGGATGGTCGCACTGAAGCTTTCTTT TRBD1 TRBJ1-1 TRBV5-6 NA
CASSLEAGGFGEQYF TGTGCCAGCAGCTTAGAGGCAGGGGGGTTCGGCGAGCAGTACTTC NA TRBJ2-7 TRBV5-5 NA
CASSQRPLTGTSEKLFF TGCGCCAGCAGCCAGCGCCCTCTGACAGGGACCAGTGAAAAACTGTTTTTT TRBD1 TRBJ1-4 TRBV5-1 NA
CASSVDAGRTTDTQYF TGTGCCAGCAGCGTAGACGCGGGCCGCACCACAGATACGCAGTATTTT NA TRBJ2-3 TRBV9 NA
CASSLGGDPYYEQYF TGTGCCAGCAGCTTAGGGGGGGACCCCTATTACGAGCAGTACTTC NA TRBJ2-7 TRBV11-3 once
CAISPRAETEAFF TGTGCCATCAGCCCCAGGGCGGAGACTGAAGCTTTCTTT NA TRBJ1-1 TRBV10-3 NA
CASSLAFGEDTQYF TGTGCCAGCAGCTTAGCCTTCGGGGAAGATACGCAGTATTTT NA TRBJ2-3 TRBV11-3 NA
CASSLTADYEQYF TGCGCCAGCAGCTTAACAGCGGACTACGAGCAGTACTTC NA TRBJ2-7 TRBV5-1 NA
CASSSRLSYNEQFF TGTGCCAGCAGTTCCAGGCTATCCTACAATGAGCAGTTCTTC NA TRBJ2-1 TRBV11-2 NA
CASSPGLGDLTDTQYF TGTGCCAGCAGCCCAGGACTAGGTGATCTAACAGATACGCAGTATTTT TRBD2 TRBJ2-3 TRBV4-2 NA
CASSLPGQMNTEAFF TGTGCCAGCAGTTTACCCGGACAGATGAACACTGAAGCTTTCTTT NA TRBJ1-1 TRBV28 NA
CASSISNPGQGGTDTQYF TGTGCCAGTAGTATAAGCAATCCGGGACAGGGGGGCACAGATACGCAGTATTTT TRBD1 TRBJ2-3 TRBV19 NA
CASSLLSVTDTQYF TGCGCCAGCAGCTTGCTCTCCGTCACAGATACGCAGTATTTT NA TRBJ2-3 TRBV5-1 NA
CSVSTGGSYEQYF TGCAGCGTTTCGACAGGGGGCTCCTACGAGCAGTACTTC TRBD1 TRBJ2-7 TRBV29-1 NA
CASSLFGVWLDGYTF TGTGCCAGCAGCTTGTTCGGTGTGTGGTTGGATGGCTACACCTTC NA TRBJ1-2 TRBV5-6 NA
CATGDYEQYF TGTGCCACCGGAGACTACGAGCAGTACTTC NA TRBJ2-7 TRBV28 NA
CASSPNNEKLFF TGTGCCAGCTCACCCAATAATGAAAAACTGTTTTTT NA TRBJ1-4 TRBV18 NA
CASRPGTGKNQPQHF TGTGCCAGCAGGCCCGGGACAGGGAAGAATCAGCCCCAGCATTTT TRBD1 TRBJ1-5 TRBV2 NA
CASSLLLEETQYF TGCGCCAGCAGCTTGCTCTTAGAAGAGACCCAGTACTTC NA TRBJ2-5 TRBV5-1 NA
CASSPQGYEQYF TGTGCCAGCAGTCCCCAGGGCTACGAGCAGTACTTC NA TRBJ2-7 TRBV28 NA